A selection of T cell receptor beta chains follows, all from one sample in a study of shared clonotypes between healthy human individuals. The data were produced by immunoSEQ multiplex PCR, yet TCRdb's version contains in-frame clones alone and is incomplete. Of about half a million clones listed, approximately 80% are singletons. Sequencing was performed on PBMCs. The receptor source for this set is a woman aged 40 to 50 in good health. Some clones in this sample may be carry-over from other donors' samples. Each CDR3 is given with its conserved first and last residue.

J gene | V gene | CDR3 protein
. | TRBV29-1 | CSAGVGQETQYF
TRBJ2-5 | TRBV7-6 | CASSSPGNSETQYF
TRBJ2-5 | TRBV6-5 | CASSPSADSWETQYF
TRBJ2-3 | TRBV29-1 | CSVDSGGADTQYF
TRBJ1-5 | TRBV6-6 | CASSLVQLSNQPQHF
TRBJ2-3 | TRBV5-1 | CASSLAPRTGGVTQYF
TRBJ2-3 | TRBV5-1 | CASSLGGVFDTQYF
TRBJ1-5 | TRBV10-3 | CAISETGRSNQPQHF
TRBJ2-7 | TRBV18 | CASSRGQGTYEQYF
TRBJ2-2 | TRBV5-4 | CASSGQGAWTGELFF
TRBJ2-2 | TRBV27 | CASSFLAGVIGELFF
TRBJ2-7 | TRBV19 | CASSLGQGPYEQYF
TRBJ1-1 | TRBV7-2 | CASSLEGGLAEAFF
TRBJ2-1 | TRBV5-1 | CASSLEVLNEQFF
TRBJ1-2 | TRBV7-2 | CASSSGGLYGYTF
TRBJ2-5 | TRBV4-1 | CASSQSWRGETQYF
TRBJ2-2 | TRBV19 | CASSFGLADTGELFF
TRBJ2-7 | TRBV4-1 | CASSQVAGPRYEQYF
TRBJ2-1 | TRBV5-1 | CASSSGAGNEQFF
TRBJ2-1 | TRBV9 | CASSVESGGTSNEQFF
TRBJ2-3 | TRBV7-8 | CASSGPGTSGDTQYF
TRBJ2-5 | TRBV20-1 | CSAPLHSRQYF
TRBJ1-2 | TRBV28 | CASSWNSGGYTF
TRBJ2-5 | TRBV7-9 | CASSSPGGTETQYF
TRBJ2-7 | TRBV6-1 | CASSAGTSGGYEQYF
TRBJ1-2 | TRBV7-9 | CASSFPQPGPREANYGYTF
TRBJ2-3 | TRBV4-3 | CASSPVGGGSTDTQYF
TRBJ1-2 | TRBV5-1 | CASSLDTDTIGYTF
TRBJ1-5 | TRBV7-9 | CASSLAAGNQPQHF
TRBJ1-2 | TRBV5-1 | CASSLLGQDYGYTF
TRBJ1-4 | TRBV11-2 | CASSLGRSATNEKLFF